One sample yielded the 8 T cell receptor beta chains listed below, sequenced in a study of breast tumors, draining lymph nodes, adjacent tissues. Samples came from axillary lymph nodes draining the breast cancer. One entry per CDR3 protein, called by TCRdb with MiXCR from the multiplex PCR reads. The table shows some 130,000 distinct CDR3 sequences, with about a fifth occurring only once. Sequenced input: axillary lymph node tissue. Every receptor here comes from a female donor with breast cancer. Some clones in this sample may be carry-over from other donors' samples.

Notes on this clonotype: This could be a read error, since a much larger clone is one nucleotide away. This chain joins TRBV7-2 and TRBJ2-1, with 10 bases that match TRBD2. V lost 5 bases, J lost 6 bases, and 7 bases stayed unmatched. This CDR3 is built from 15 residues. Germline V gene lookup returns CDR1 SGHTA and CDR2 FQGNSA. CDR3 coding DNA: TGTGCCAGCAGCCCACGGCCTAGCGGGAGCAATGAGCAGTTCTTC. This gives the protein CASSPRPSGSNEQFF. Supplemented by reference TRBV7-2 and TRBJ2-1, the full variable domain reads GAGVSQSPSNKVTEKGKDVELRCDPISGHTALYWYRQSLGQGLEFLIYFQGNSAPDKSGLPSDRFSAERTGGSVSTLTIQRTQQEDSAVYLCASSPRPSGSNEQFFGPGTRLTVL.

About this clonotype itself: A much bigger clone sits one base away, suggesting this may be a read error. The missing conserved phenylalanine or tryptophan at the end of this CDR3 makes a read error likely. The rearrangement joins TRBV6-5 to TRBJ1-4; D is undetermined. Per germline, CDR1 MNHEY and CDR2 SVGAGI. V dropped 6 bases and J dropped 2 bases, with 16 bases sitting between them. CDR3 length: 16 amino acids. The DNA of the CDR3 is TGTGCCAGCAGAAGAGTTCGGGGTAGGACTAATGAAAAACTGTTTCTT. Its translation is CASRRVRGRTNEKLFL.

The gene calls are TRBV6-1 and TRBJ2-7; D gene unclear. V was cut by 0 bases and J by 3 bases, with 9 bases left in between. Germline CDR1 reads MNHNS; CDR2 reads SASEGT. The CDR3 totals 14 residues. CDR3 sequence reads: CASSEAGRVYEQYF. The CDR3 coding sequence is TGTGCCAGCAGTGAAGCAGGACGGGTCTACGAGCAGTACTTC.

A note on this clonotype: One base away lies a much larger clone, so this may be a sequencing read error. The chain employs TRBV20-1 and TRBJ2-5; 10 nucleotides line up with TRBD2. The length of the CDR3 is 15 residues. The germline CDR1 and CDR2 sequences are DFQATT and SNEGSKA (reference sequence). The CDR3 here is CRAKPASGSFETQYF. The CDR3, as DNA: TGCAGAGCCAAACCGGCTAGCGGGAGCTTTGAGACCCAGTACTTC.

The rearrangement links TRBV2 to TRBJ2-2, with 7 positions matching TRBD1. The length of the CDR3 is 14 residues. V lost 6 bases to trimming and J lost 3 bases; unmatched junction nucleotides: 4. The germline CDR1 and CDR2 sequences are SNHLY and FYNNEI. Written as DNA, the CDR3 is TGTGCCAGCAGAGGGGACAGCGACACCGGGGAGCTGTTTTTT. It translates to CASRGDSDTGELFF.

This clonotype was detected many times. The CDR3 nucleotides read TGTGCCAGCAGCCCGACCGGGACAGGGAACACCGGGGAGCTGTTTTTT. It is translated as CASSPTGTGNTGELFF. The V gene is TRBV7-9, the J gene TRBJ2-2; 8 bases line up with TRBD1. CDR1 is SEHNR, CDR2 FQNEAQ, per germline (reference sequence). The CDR3 covers 16 residues. Trimming removed 5 bases from V and 1 base from J; junction bases left unmatched: 6. Supplemented by reference TRBV7-9 and TRBJ2-2, the full variable domain reads DTGVSQNPRHKITKRGQNVTFRCDPISEHNRLYWYRQTLGQGPEFLTYFQNEAQLEKSRLLSDRFSAERPKGSFSTLEIQRTEQGDSAMYLCASSPTGTGNTGELFFGEGSRLTVL.

This clonotype appeared many times. V and J are TRBV20-1 and TRBJ2-2; D remains unclear. Germline V gene lookup returns CDR1 DFQATT and CDR2 SNEGSKA (reference sequence). Between the trimmed V and J ends, which lost 1 base and 4 bases, there was a span of 10 bases. The CDR3 is made up of 14 amino acids. This chain's CDR3 is CSARAEGSTGELFF. The DNA of the CDR3 is TGCAGTGCTAGAGCAGAAGGATCCACCGGGGAGCTGTTTTTT.

At least ten counts were recorded for this clonotype. The genes are TRBV20-1 and TRBJ2-5, with no clear D. Trimming stripped 5 bases from V and 0 bases from J, with 4 bases between. CDR3 size: 11 residues. Germline CDR1 is DFQATT and CDR2 is SNEGSKA (reference sequence). The CDR3 loop is CSALNQETQYF. The CDR3 DNA sequence: TGCAGTGCTCTAAACCAAGAGACCCAGTACTTC.